The clone carrying this TCR beta chain was counted between two and nine times. Its antigen is as yet unknown. Clones were read by immunoSEQ multiplex PCR, and TCRdb kept only the in-frame ones, dropping some. The repertoire holds 95,000 to 150,000 clones, more than 85% seen once, with approximately 10% in the top ten. This entry belongs to a study of T cell responses to AZD1222 COVID-19 vaccine. Study summary: Second-dose intervals near 4 or 12 weeks were combined.

Study-level findings and limits: A reported finding is that nearly half of spike-specific TCRs target unmutated variant regions.

The CDR3 length is 14 residues. Per the germline V gene, CDR1 is MNHNS and CDR2 is SASEGT. The germline V and J ends were trimmed by 3 bases and 4 bases, with 13 bases remaining between them. Material: peripheral blood, obtained on day 0 of AZD1222 vaccination. The rearrangement uses TRBV6-1 and TRBJ2-7, with D unclear. This receptor was obtained from an adult in good health. Written as DNA, the CDR3 is TGTGCCAGCAGTGACCCGGACGGAGTTTACGAGCAGTACTTC. It codes for CASSDPDGVYEQYF.